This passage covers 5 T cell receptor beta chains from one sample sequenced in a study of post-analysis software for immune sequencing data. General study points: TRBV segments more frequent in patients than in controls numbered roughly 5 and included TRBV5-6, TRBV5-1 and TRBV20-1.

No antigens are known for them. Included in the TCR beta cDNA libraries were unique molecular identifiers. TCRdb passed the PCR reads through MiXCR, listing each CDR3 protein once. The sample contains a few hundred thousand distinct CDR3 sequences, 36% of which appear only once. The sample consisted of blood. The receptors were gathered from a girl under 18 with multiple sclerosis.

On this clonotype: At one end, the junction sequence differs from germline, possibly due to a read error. CDR3 region: CTSSFSSGGTQYF. In nucleotides, the CDR3 is TGTACCAGCAGTTTCTCGTCGGGGGGTACGCAGTACTTC. The V call is TRBV28, the J call TRBJ2-5, with TRBD2 matching 7 bases. The CDR3 covers 13 residues. Germline CDR1 reads MDHEN; CDR2 reads SYDVKM.

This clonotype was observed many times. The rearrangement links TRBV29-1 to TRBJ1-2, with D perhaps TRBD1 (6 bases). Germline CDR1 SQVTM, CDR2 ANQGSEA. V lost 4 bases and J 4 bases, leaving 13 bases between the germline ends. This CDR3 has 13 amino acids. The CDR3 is CSVAGDRSYGYTF. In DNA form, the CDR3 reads TGCAGCGTTGCAGGGGATCGTTCCTATGGCTACACCTTC.

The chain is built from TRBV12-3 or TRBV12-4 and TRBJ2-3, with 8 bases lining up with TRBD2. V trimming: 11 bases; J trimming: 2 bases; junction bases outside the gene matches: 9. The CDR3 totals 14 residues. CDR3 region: CAGGGRGPTDTQYF. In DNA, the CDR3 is TGTGCCGGCGGGGGGCGGGGCCCCACAGATACGCAGTATTTT.

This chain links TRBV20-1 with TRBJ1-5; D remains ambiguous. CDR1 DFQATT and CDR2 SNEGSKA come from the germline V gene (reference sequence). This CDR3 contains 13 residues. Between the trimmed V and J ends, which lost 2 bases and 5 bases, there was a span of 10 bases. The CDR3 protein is CSARTASHQPQHF. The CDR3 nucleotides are TGCAGTGCTAGAACTGCGTCACATCAGCCCCAGCATTTT.

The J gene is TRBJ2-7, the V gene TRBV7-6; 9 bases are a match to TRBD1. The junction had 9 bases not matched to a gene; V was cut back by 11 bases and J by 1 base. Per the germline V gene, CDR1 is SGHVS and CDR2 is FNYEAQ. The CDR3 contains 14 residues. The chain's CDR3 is CALGADRGSYEQYF. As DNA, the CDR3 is TGTGCCTTGGGCGCGGACAGGGGATCCTACGAGCAGTACTTC.